This T cell receptor (beta chain) was recorded in a study of PD-1 blockade in classical Hodgkin lymphoma. No patient escaped relapse after autologous stem cell transplantation, and brentuximab vedotin exposure varied. Using immunoSEQ multiplex PCR, the repertoire was profiled, and TCRdb retains in-frame clones only, with some absent. The table lists 30,000 to 50,000 clones, 76% of them singletons. This clone occurred a few times. Looked up from germline, CDR1 is MDHEN and CDR2 is SYDVKM. V was pared by 1 base and J by 3 bases, with 6 bases of the junction left unmatched. This CDR3 is 15 amino acids long.

The sample was peripheral blood mononuclear cells (PBMCs), taken at baseline. This clonotype was obtained from a human donor with classical Hodgkin lymphoma. The chain is built from TRBV28 and TRBJ2-7; TRBD2 aligns across 7 bases. The CDR3 spells CASSLLGGEGYEQYF. DNA of the CDR3: TGTGCCAGCAGTTTATTGGGAGGGGAGGGCTACGAGCAGTACTTC.